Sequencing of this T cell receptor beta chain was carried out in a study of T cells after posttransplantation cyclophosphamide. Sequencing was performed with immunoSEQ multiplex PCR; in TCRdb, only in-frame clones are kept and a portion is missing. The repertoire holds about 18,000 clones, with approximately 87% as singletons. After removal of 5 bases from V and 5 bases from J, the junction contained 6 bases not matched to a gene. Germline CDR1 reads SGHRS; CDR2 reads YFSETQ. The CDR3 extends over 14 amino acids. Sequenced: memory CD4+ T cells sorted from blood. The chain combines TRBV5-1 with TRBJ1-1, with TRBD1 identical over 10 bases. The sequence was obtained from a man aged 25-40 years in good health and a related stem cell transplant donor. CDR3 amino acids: CASSFGQGGTEAFF. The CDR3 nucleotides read TGCGCCAGCAGTTTCGGACAGGGGGGAACTGAAGCTTTCTTT.